What follows are 27 T cell receptor beta chains derived from one specimen sequenced in a study of a mutant IDH1 vaccine in newly diagnosed glioma. This table comes from immunoSEQ multiplex PCR, and its TCRdb copy is limited to in-frame clones, with some not included. The data contain approximately 36,000 clones, 60% to 80% of them seen just once; the ten biggest clones take up just over 9%. Time point reported: baseline, week 1 (first vaccination visit). Specified treatment: pre-vaccination baseline after standard-of-care therapy. This specimen was PBMCs, taken from a glioma patient treated with radiotherapy, temozolomide or both. The source of these receptors is a man in his forties or fifties with glioma. Some clones in this sample may be carry-over from other donors' samples.

The V and J genes are TRBV29-1 and TRBJ2-7, with D perhaps matching TRBD1 (6 bases). V lost 6 bases and J 2 bases, leaving 14 bases between the germline ends. CDR1 is SQVTM, CDR2 ANQGSEA, per germline. The CDR3 is 13 residues long. Written as DNA, the CDR3 is TGCAGCGTGTTGGGGCCAGGGGCCTACGAGCAGTACTTC. Translation: CSVLGPGAYEQYF.

This rearrangement joins TRBV13 to TRBJ2-2; 12 bases line up with TRBD1. The CDR3 loop spans 17 amino acids. V dropped 5 bases and J dropped 8; count of bases not matched to a gene: 12. Germline values: CDR1 PRHDT, CDR2 FYEKMQ (reference sequence). DNA of the CDR3: TGTGCCAGCAGCGCACTCGGGGACAGGGGGCTTCAGGGGGAGCTGTTTTTT. Translated, it gives CASSALGDRGLQGELFF.

The rearrangement links TRBV4-1 to TRBJ1-2, with TRBD1 as a possible D gene (6 bases). The ends were cut back, 0 bases at V and 4 bases at J, with 15 bases in the middle. Germline CDR1 reads MGHRA; CDR2 reads YSYEKL. CDR3 length equals 16 residues. The DNA for the CDR3 is TGCGCCAGCAGCCAAGATACCCCGGGGGGCCCCTATGGCTACACCTTC. It yields the protein CASSQDTPGGPYGYTF.

Written as DNA, the CDR3 is TGTGCCAGCAGCCAGACTAGCGGGACAGACAATGAGCAGTTCTTC. Translated: CASSQTSGTDNEQFF. The V gene is TRBV11-3, the J gene TRBJ2-1; TRBD2 matches at 11 bases. Germline V gene data show CDR1 as SGHNT and CDR2 as YENEEA. The CDR3 contains 15 residues. The trim removed 5 bases at V and 5 bases at J, leaving 5 bases unmatched. Combining the CDR3 with reference TRBV11-3 and TRBJ2-1 gives the whole variable domain EAGVVQSPRYKIIEKKQPVAFWCNPISGHNTLYWYLQNLGQGPELLIRYENEEAVDDSQLPKDRFSAERLKGVDSTLKIQPAELGDSAVYLCASSQTSGTDNEQFFGPGTRLTVL.

The CDR3 here is CASSPRDRAYEQYF. In nucleotides, the CDR3 is TGTGCCAGCAGCCCGCGGGACAGGGCCTACGAGCAGTACTTC. V gene TRBV13 combines with J gene TRBJ2-7; 9 positions match TRBD1. CDR3 length: 14 amino acids. CDR1 is PRHDT, CDR2 FYEKMQ, per germline (reference sequence). J was trimmed by 2 bases and V by 5 bases; bases with no gene match: 4. The entire variable domain, with the rest obtained from reference TRBV13 and TRBJ2-7, is as follows: AAGVIQSPRHLIKEKRETATLKCYPIPRHDTVYWYQQGPGQDPQFLISFYEKMQSDKGSIPDRFSAQQFSDYHSELNMSSLELGDSALYFCASSPRDRAYEQYFGPGTRLTVT.

The V call is TRBV15, the J call TRBJ2-5; 8 bases map to TRBD2. V shed 8 bases, J shed 5 bases, and the junction held 4 bases outside the gene matches. The CDR3 contains 12 residues. Germline lookup yields CDR1 LNHNV and CDR2 YYDKDF (reference sequence). For the CDR3, the DNA is TGTGCCACCGGGACTAGAAGGGAGACCCAGTACTTC. Translation gives CATGTRRETQYF. Based on the CDR3 plus reference TRBV15 and TRBJ2-5, the full variable domain is DAMVIQNPRYQVTQFGKPVTLSCSQTLNHNVMYWYQQKSSQAPKLLFHYYDKDFNNEADTPDNFQSRRPNTSFCFLDIRSPGLGDTAMYLCATGTRRETQYFGPGTRLLVL.

This clone came up once. The chain has TRBV9 and TRBJ2-1; 11 nucleotides line up with TRBD2. V shed 2 bases, J shed 8 bases, and the junction held 9 bases outside the gene matches. CDR1 is SGDLS, CDR2 YYNGEE, per germline. The CDR3 is 16 residues long. The CDR3: CASSVSGGALMYEQFF. DNA of the CDR3: TGTGCCAGCAGCGTTAGCGGGGGGGCCCTAATGTATGAGCAGTTCTTC.

V usage is TRBV6-5 and J usage is TRBJ1-1; weak D call: TRBD1 (6 bases). Germline V gene data show CDR1 as MNHEY and CDR2 as SVGAGI. V was trimmed by 7 bases and J by 1 base, leaving 10 bases between them. The CDR3 spans 13 residues. CDR3 sequence: CASIEQGNTEAFF. For the CDR3, the DNA is TGTGCCAGCATTGAACAGGGGAACACTGAAGCTTTCTTT.

The chain links TRBV7-2 to TRBJ1-2; 7 positions agree with TRBD1. V lost 0 bases and J lost 7; bases outside the gene matches: 5. This CDR3 spans 14 amino acids. Germline CDR1 is SGHTA and CDR2 is FQGNSA. In nucleotides, the CDR3 is TGTGCCAGCAGCTTAGCGCAAACAGGGGCTGGCTACACCTTC. This encodes CASSLAQTGAGYTF.

This clone was seen once. V usage is TRBV2 and J usage is TRBJ1-5, with a tentative D call TRBD1 (5 bases). Trimming cost V 2 bases and J 0 bases, with 17 bases left between them. The length of the CDR3 is 18 residues. CDR1 and CDR2 from the germline V gene are SNHLY and FYNNEI. Here the CDR3 DNA reads TGTGCCAGCAGTGAAACCTTCGGGGGGGGGTATAGCAATCAGCCCCAGCATTTT. Its protein product is CASSETFGGGYSNQPQHF.

This clone was detected once. The chain has TRBV18 and TRBJ1-1, with D perhaps TRBD1 (6 bases). V lost 6 bases to trimming and J lost 0 bases, with 17 bases between them. The germline gives CDR1 KGHSH, CDR2 LQKENI. The CDR3 spans 16 residues. This CDR3 reads CASSWTEISMNTEAFF. The CDR3 region has the DNA TGTGCCAGCTCCTGGACAGAAATAAGCATGAACACTGAAGCTTTCTTT.

The CDR3 protein is CASTSGGAGETQYF. The DNA for the CDR3 is TGTGCCAGCACTAGCGGGGGGGCCGGGGAGACCCAGTACTTC. The chain combines TRBV6-5 with TRBJ2-5; 12 nucleotides line up with TRBD2. The V segment lost 7 bases and the J segment 5 bases; nucleotides outside the gene matches: 5. The CDR3 runs to 14 residues. Germline loops: CDR1 MNHEY, CDR2 SVGAGI.

This clone occurred once. The chain carries TRBV4-1 and TRBJ2-2, with 13 bases fitting TRBD2. V was pared by 5 bases and J by 8 bases, with 2 bases of the junction left unmatched. This CDR3 is built from 14 residues. Germline loops: CDR1 MGHRA, CDR2 YSYEKL. The CDR3 coding sequence is TGCGCCAGCAGCACTAGCGGGGGGGCGGGGGAGCTGTTTTTT. Its translation: CASSTSGGAGELFF.

V is TRBV4-1 and J is TRBJ2-1, with TRBD2 identical over 14 bases. The CDR3 spans 18 residues. V dropped 4 bases and J dropped 2; count of bases not matched to a gene: 7. Germline V gene lookup returns CDR1 MGHRA and CDR2 YSYEKL. Here the CDR3 reads CASSPRTSGGQTYNEQFF. The CDR3 DNA reads TGCGCCAGCAGCCCTCGGACTAGCGGGGGGCAGACCTACAATGAGCAGTTCTTC.

The chain is built from TRBV6-6 and TRBJ1-5; the D gene is possibly TRBD1 (6 bases). CDR1 and CDR2 (germline): MNHNY, SVGAGI (reference sequence). V gave up 2 bases and J gave up 4 bases, with 12 bases separating them. The CDR3 totals 15 residues. CDR3 loop: CASSYLGRGNQPQHF. The CDR3 nucleotides are TGTGCCAGCAGTTACCTTGGGAGGGGGAATCAGCCCCAGCATTTT.

This clone was seen a handful of times. This chain connects TRBV2 to TRBJ1-1; D might be TRBD1 (5 bases). Germline CDR1 and CDR2: SNHLY and FYNNEI. The CDR3 has 14 amino acids. Trimming cost V 4 bases and J 3 bases, with 12 bases left between them. The CDR3 reads CASSVPRGYTEAFF. DNA for the CDR3: TGTGCCAGCAGTGTTCCCCGGGGGTACACTGAAGCTTTCTTT.

This clone has only one observation. V gene TRBV10-3 combines with J gene TRBJ1-3; maybe TRBD1 (6 bases). Trimming removed 0 bases from V and 4 bases from J, with 10 bases in between. Per germline, CDR1 ENHRY and CDR2 SYGVKD. The CDR3 is 15 amino acids. CDR3 sequence reads: CAISESGGFGNTIYF. DNA of the CDR3: TGTGCCATCAGTGAGTCCGGGGGCTTCGGAAACACCATATATTTT.

The chain is built from TRBV27 and TRBJ2-7; D unresolved. CDR1 and CDR2 from the germline V gene are MNHEY and SMNVEV (reference sequence). V was shortened by 3 bases and J by 7 bases, with 16 bases between the two germline ends. This CDR3 is built from 14 residues. CDR3 loop: CASSFGRNSREQYF. The CDR3 nucleotides read TGTGCCAGCAGTTTTGGCAGGAATTCTCGGGAGCAGTACTTC.

The V and J genes are TRBV6-1 and TRBJ2-2, with D maybe TRBD1 (6 bases). Trimming shortened V by 0 bases and J by 1 base, and 9 bases separated the two germline ends. Germline loops: CDR1 MNHNS, CDR2 SASEGT. This CDR3 contains 16 residues. The CDR3 is CASSEALTGNTGELFF. The CDR3 nucleotides are TGTGCCAGCAGTGAAGCCTTGACAGGGAACACCGGGGAGCTGTTTTTT.

The chain has TRBV29-1 and TRBJ1-2; no reliable D call. V lost 6 bases to trimming and J lost 4 bases, with 12 bases between them. CDR1 is SQVTM, CDR2 ANQGSEA, per germline. CDR3 length: 12 residues. In DNA form, the CDR3 reads TGCAGCGTCCCCGGACGGAGCTATGGCTACACCTTC. Protein sequence: CSVPGRSYGYTF.

The chain is built from TRBV18 and TRBJ2-7; the match to TRBD1 covers 11 bases. Trimming removed 4 bases from V and 3 bases from J; junction bases left unmatched: 5. CDR1 and CDR2 from the germline V gene are KGHSH and LQKENI. The CDR3 length is 15 residues. CDR3 coding DNA: TGTGCCAGCTCACTTTCCGGGACAGGGGGCTACGAGCAGTACTTC. It yields the protein CASSLSGTGGYEQYF.

The rearrangement links TRBV28 to TRBJ2-7; 8 bases align to TRBD2. The CDR3 loop spans 14 amino acids. Germline CDR1 MDHEN, CDR2 SYDVKM. After removal of 7 bases from V and 6 bases from J, the junction contained 11 bases not matched to a gene. The CDR3 nucleotides read TGTGCCAGCAAGTTAGCGGGGCCCGACGTCGAGCAGTACTTC. Amino acids: CASKLAGPDVEQYF.

CDR3 nucleotides: TGTGCCAGCAGCTTAGTGGGACAGGGCATCGGGGAGCTGTTTTTT. Translating gives CASSLVGQGIGELFF. The V gene is TRBV7-6, the J gene TRBJ2-2; TRBD1 aligns across 9 bases. CDR1 and CDR2 (germline): SGHVS, FNYEAQ. V dropped 1 base and J dropped 7; count of bases not matched to a gene: 4. CDR3 length: 15 amino acids.

The chain employs TRBV7-6 and TRBJ2-3; D is unresolved. From germline, CDR1 is SGHVS and CDR2 FNYEAQ. Trimming shortened V by 5 bases and J by 0 bases, and 15 bases separated the two germline ends. The CDR3 has 16 residues. CDR3 loop: CASSRRVDPSTDTQYF. As DNA, the CDR3 is TGTGCCAGCAGCCGGAGAGTTGACCCGAGCACAGATACGCAGTATTTT.

The chain employs TRBV20-1 and TRBJ2-1; D gene ambiguous. Per germline, CDR1 DFQATT and CDR2 SNEGSKA (reference sequence). The V end was cut by 7 bases, the J end by 8 bases, with 12 bases between. This CDR3 spans 11 amino acids. The CDR3 DNA is TGCAGTGTGTACTATGGTGATGAGCAGTTCTTC. Its protein is CSVYYGDEQFF.

The V call is TRBV7-8, the J call TRBJ2-1; TRBD1 is a possible D gene (6 bases). The germline gives CDR1 SGHVS, CDR2 FQNEAQ. Trimming shortened V by 0 bases and J by 0 bases, and 15 bases separated the two germline ends. The CDR3 has 18 amino acids. The CDR3 DNA reads TGTGCCAGCAGCTTAGCCCCCCGACAGGATAGCTCCTACAATGAGCAGTTCTTC. Residues: CASSLAPRQDSSYNEQFF.

V usage is TRBV2 and J usage is TRBJ1-4; D is possibly TRBD1 (5 bases). The germline CDR1 and CDR2 sequences are SNHLY and FYNNEI. This CDR3 is 15 amino acids long. V lost 1 base and J 4 bases, leaving 10 bases between the germline ends. CDR3 nucleotide sequence: TGTGCCAGCAGTGAAGGGGGGGGATTTAATGAAAAACTGTTTTTT. It codes for CASSEGGGFNEKLFF.